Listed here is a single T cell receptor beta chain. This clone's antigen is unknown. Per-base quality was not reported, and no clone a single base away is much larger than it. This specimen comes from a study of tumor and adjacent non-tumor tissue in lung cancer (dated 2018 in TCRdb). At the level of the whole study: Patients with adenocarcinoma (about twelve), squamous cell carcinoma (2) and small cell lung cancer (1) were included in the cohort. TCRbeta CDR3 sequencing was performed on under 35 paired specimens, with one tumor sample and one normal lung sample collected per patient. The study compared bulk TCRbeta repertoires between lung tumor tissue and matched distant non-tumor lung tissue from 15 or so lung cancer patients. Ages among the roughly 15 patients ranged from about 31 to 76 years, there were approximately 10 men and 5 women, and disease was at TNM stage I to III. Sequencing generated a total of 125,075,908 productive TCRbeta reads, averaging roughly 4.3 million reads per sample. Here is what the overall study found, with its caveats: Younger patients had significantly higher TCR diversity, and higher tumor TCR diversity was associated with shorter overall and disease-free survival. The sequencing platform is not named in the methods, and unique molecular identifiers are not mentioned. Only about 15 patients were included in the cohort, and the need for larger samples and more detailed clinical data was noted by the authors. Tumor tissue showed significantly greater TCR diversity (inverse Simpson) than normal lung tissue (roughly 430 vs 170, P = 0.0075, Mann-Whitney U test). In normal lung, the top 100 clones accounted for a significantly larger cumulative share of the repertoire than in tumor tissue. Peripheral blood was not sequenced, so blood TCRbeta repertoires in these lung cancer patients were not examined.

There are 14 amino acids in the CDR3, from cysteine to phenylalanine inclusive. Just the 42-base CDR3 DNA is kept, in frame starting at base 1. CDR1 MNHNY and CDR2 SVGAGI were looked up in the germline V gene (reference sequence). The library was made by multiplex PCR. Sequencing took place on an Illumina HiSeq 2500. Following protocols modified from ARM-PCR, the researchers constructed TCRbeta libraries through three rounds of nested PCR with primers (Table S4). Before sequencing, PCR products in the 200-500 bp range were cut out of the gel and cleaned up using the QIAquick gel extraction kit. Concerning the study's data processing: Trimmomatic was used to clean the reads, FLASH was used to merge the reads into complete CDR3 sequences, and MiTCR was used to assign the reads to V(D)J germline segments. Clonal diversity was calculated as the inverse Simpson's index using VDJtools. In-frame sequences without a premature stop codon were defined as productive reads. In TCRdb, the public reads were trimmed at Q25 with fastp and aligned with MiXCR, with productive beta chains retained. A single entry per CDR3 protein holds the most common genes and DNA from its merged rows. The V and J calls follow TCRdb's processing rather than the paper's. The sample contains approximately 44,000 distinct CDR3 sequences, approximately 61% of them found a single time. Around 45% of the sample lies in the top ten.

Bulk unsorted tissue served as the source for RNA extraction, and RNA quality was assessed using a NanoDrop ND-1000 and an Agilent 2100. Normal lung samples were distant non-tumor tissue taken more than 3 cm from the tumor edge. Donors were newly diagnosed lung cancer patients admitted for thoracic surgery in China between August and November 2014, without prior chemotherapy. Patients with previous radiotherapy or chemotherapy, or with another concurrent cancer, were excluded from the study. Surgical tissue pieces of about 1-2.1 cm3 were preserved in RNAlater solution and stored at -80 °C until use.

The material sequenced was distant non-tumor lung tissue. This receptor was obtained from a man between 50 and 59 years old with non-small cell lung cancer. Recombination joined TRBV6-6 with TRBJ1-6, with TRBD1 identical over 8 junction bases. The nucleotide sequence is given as TGTGTAAGCAGTGGCGGACAGGGTTATTCACCCCTCCACTTT. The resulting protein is CVSSGGQGYSPLHF.